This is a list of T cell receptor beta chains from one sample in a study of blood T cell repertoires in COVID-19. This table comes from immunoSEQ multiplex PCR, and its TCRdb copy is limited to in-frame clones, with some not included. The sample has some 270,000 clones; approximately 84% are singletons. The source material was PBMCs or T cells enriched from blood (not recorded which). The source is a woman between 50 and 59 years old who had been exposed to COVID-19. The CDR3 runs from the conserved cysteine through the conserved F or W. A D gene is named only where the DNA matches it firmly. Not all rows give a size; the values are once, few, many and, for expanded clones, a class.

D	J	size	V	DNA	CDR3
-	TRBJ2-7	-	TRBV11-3	TGTGCCAGCAGCCTCCATGGCAGGGAACCCTACGAGCAGTACTTC	CASSLHGREPYEQYF
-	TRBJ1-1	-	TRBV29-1	TGCAGCGCTACGGGGGGGCACACTGAAGCTTTCTTT	CSATGGHTEAFF
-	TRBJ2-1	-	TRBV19	TGTGCCAGTAGTAAGATCTCGGGGTTCGATGAGCAGTTCTTC	CASSKISGFDEQFF
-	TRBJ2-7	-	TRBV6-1	TGTGCCAGCAGTGAAGGGAGGGGGCGCCTAACCTACGAGCAGTACTTC	CASSEGRGRLTYEQYF
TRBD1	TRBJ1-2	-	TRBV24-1	TGTGCCACCAGTGCGGGACAGGGGCGCTATGGCTACACCTTC	CATSAGQGRYGYTF
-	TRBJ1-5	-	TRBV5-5	TGTGCCAGCAGCTCGATTCTAAATCAGCCCCAGCATTTT	CASSSILNQPQHF
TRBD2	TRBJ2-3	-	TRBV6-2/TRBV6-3	TGTGCCAGCAGTTACTCCCCTGCGGGGGGGCGGTATCGGGTCGTGGATACGCAGTATTTT	CASSYSPAGGRYRVVDTQYF
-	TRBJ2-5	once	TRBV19	TGTGCCAGTAGTCCGTCGCGTCAAGAGACCCAGTACTTC	CASSPSRQETQYF
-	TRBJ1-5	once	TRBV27	TGTGCCAGCAGTTTAGGGGGGAACAATCAGCCCCAGCATTTT	CASSLGGNNQPQHF
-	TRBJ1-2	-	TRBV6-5	TGTGCCAGCAGTTACTACACATCCTATGGCTACACCTTC	CASSYYTSYGYTF
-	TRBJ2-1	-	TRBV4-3	TGCGCCAGCAGCCAAGATGTGATGGTGAGGCGGGGACGGGACAATGAGCAGTTCTTC	CASSQDVMVRRGRDNEQFF
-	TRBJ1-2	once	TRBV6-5	TGTGCCAGCGCAGGGTCGCCTAACTATGGCTACACCTTC	CASAGSPNYGYTF
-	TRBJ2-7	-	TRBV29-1	TGCAGCGTTTCCCGAGCGGTACAGTCCTACGAGCAGTACTTC	CSVSRAVQSYEQYF
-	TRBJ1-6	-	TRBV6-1	TGTGCCAGCAGTGAAGGAGAGGGAGGGGGGAATTCACCCCTCCACTTT	CASSEGEGGGNSPLHF
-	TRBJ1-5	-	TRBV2	TGTGCCAGCAGTGGGCAGGGGAAGCCCCAGCATTTT	CASSGQGKPQHF
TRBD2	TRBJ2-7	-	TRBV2	TGTGCCAGCAGCAAATTCCACAACAGCGGGGGAATCTACGAGCAGTACTTC	CASSKFHNSGGIYEQYF
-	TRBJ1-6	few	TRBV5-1	TGCGCCAGCAGCTTGGCCACAGCCTGGGATTCACCCCTCCACTTT	CASSLATAWDSPLHF
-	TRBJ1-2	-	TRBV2	TGTGCCAGCAGTTTACCCAGACTGAGTAGCTTC	CASSLPRLSSF
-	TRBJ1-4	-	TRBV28	TGTGCCAGCAGTTCCGTACACAGGGCTAATGAAAAACTGTTTTTT	CASSSVHRANEKLFF
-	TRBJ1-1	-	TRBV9	TGTGCCAGCAGCGTAATAGCGGGCCGGACTGAAGCTTTCTTT	CASSVIAGRTEAFF
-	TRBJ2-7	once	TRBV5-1	TGCGCCAGCAGTTTCGGACACCACGAGCAGTACTTC	CASSFGHHEQYF
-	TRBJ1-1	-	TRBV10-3	TGTGCCATCAGCGGGAACACTGAAGCTTTCTTT	CAISGNTEAFF
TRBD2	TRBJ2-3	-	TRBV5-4	TGTGCCAGCAGCTTGCCGGGGGGTACGAATACGCAGTATTTT	CASSLPGGTNTQYF
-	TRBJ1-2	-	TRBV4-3	TGCGCCAGCAGCCAAGCGATGCAGGGCCTAAACTATGGCTACACCTTC	CASSQAMQGLNYGYTF
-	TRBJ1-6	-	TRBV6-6	TGTGCCAGCAGTTATACGGACAGCCCCGGTTCACCCCTCCACTTT	CASSYTDSPGSPLHF
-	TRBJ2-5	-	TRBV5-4	TGTGCCAGCAGCTTGATCGGGGGAGTTCAAGAGACCCAGTACTTC	CASSLIGGVQETQYF
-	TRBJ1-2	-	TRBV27	TGTGCCAGCAGTTTAACAATTGGGCAGCATGGCTACACCTTC	CASSLTIGQHGYTF
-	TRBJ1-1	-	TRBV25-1	TGTGCCAGCAGTGAAGGCGGAGGTATGAACACTGAAGCTTTCTTT	CASSEGGGMNTEAFF
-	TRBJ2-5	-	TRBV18	TGTGCCAGCTCACCCGTCCGGGAGACCCAGTACTTC	CASSPVRETQYF
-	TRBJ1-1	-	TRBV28	TGTGCCAGCAGTACTGGGGCCCCCGGGGCTTTCTTT	CASSTGAPGAFF
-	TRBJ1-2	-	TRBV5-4	TGTGCCAGCAGCTCGGCACGGGGTATATGGGGCTACACCTTC	CASSSARGIWGYTF
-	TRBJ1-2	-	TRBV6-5	TGTGCCAGCAGTTTACGGGGAAGCGACTATGGCTACACCTTC	CASSLRGSDYGYTF
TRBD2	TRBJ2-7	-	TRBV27	TGTGCCAGCAGTATCGGACTAGCGTCCTACGAGCAGTACTTC	CASSIGLASYEQYF